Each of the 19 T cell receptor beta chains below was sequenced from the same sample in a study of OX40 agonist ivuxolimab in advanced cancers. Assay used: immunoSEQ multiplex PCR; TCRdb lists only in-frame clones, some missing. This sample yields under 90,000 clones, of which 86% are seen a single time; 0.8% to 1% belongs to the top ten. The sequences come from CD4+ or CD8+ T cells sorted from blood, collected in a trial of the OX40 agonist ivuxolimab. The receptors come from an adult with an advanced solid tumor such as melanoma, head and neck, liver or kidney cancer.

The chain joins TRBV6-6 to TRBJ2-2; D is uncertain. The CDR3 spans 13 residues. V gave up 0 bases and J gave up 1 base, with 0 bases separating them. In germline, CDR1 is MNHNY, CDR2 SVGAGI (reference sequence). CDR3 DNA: TGTGCCAGCAGTTACTCGAACACCGGGGAGCTGTTTTTT. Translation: CASSYSNTGELFF.

In DNA form, the CDR3 reads TGTGCCGGTAACAGGGACGGGGACACTGAAGCTTTCTTT. Protein sequence: CAGNRDGDTEAFF. The chain recombines TRBV2 with TRBJ1-1, with D tentatively TRBD1 (6 bases). CDR3 length: 13 amino acids. Germline V gives CDR1 SNHLY, CDR2 FYNNEI. Trimming cost V 11 bases and J 3 bases, with 16 bases left between them. Combining the CDR3 with reference TRBV2 and TRBJ1-1 gives the whole variable domain EPEVTQTPSHQVTQMGQEVILRCVPISNHLYFYWYRQILGQKVEFLVSFYNNEISEKSEIFDDQFSVERPDGSNFTLKIRSTKLEDSAMYFCAGNRDGDTEAFFGQGTRLTVV.

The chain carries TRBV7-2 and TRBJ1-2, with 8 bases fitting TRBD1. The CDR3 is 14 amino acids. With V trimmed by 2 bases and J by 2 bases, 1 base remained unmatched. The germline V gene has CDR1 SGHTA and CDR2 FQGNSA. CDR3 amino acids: CASSLRDRNYGYTF. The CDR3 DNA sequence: TGTGCCAGCAGCTTAAGGGACAGGAACTATGGCTACACCTTC.

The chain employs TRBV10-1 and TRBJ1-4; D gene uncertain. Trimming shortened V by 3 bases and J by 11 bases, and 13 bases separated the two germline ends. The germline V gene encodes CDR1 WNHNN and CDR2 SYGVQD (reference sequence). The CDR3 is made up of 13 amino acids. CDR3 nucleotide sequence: TGCGCCAGCAGTGAAAGCCCCGTTGGGAAACTGTTTTTT. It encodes CASSESPVGKLFF.

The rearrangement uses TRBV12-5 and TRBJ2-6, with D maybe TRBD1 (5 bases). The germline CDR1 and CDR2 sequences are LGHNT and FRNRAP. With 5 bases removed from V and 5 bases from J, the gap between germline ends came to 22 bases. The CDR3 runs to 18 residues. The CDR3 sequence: CASGQSSAGQSRANVLTF. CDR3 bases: TGTGCTAGTGGTCAGTCCAGTGCAGGACAAAGTCGGGCCAACGTCCTGACTTTC.

CDR3 loop: CASSPLLATGTESTDTQYF. CDR3 coding DNA: TGTGCCAGCTCACCACTGCTAGCGACGGGCACCGAGAGCACAGATACGCAGTATTTT. The rearrangement uses TRBV18 and TRBJ2-3; the D gene is possibly TRBD2 (6 bases). V was trimmed by 1 base and J by 0 bases, leaving 20 bases between them. There are 19 residues in the CDR3. The germline CDR1 and CDR2 sequences are KGHSH and LQKENI.

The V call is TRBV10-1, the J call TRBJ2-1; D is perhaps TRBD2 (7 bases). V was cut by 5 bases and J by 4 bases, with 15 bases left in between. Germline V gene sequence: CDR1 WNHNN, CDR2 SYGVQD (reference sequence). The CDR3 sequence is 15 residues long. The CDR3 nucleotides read TGCGCCAGCAGTACTGGGAGGGACAAATACAATGAGCAGTTCTTC. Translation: CASSTGRDKYNEQFF.

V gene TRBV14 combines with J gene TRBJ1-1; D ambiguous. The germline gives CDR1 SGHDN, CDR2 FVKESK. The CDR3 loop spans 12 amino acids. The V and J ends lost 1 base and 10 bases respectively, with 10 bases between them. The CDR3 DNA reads TGTGCCAGCAGCCAAGCCGGGTACTCAGCTTTCTTT. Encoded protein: CASSQAGYSAFF.

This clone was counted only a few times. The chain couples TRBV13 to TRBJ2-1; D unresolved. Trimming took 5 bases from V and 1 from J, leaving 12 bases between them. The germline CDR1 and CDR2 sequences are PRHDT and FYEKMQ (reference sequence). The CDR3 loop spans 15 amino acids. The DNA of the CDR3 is TGTGCCAGCAGCCGGACCGGGCTTTCCTACAATGAGCAGTTCTTC. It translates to CASSRTGLSYNEQFF.

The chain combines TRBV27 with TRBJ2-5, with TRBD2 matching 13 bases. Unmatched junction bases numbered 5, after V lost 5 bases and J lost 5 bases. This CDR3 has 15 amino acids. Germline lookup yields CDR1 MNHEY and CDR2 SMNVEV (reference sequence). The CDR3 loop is CASSLLAGGPETQYF. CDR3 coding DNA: TGTGCCAGCAGTCTACTAGCGGGGGGGCCCGAGACCCAGTACTTC.

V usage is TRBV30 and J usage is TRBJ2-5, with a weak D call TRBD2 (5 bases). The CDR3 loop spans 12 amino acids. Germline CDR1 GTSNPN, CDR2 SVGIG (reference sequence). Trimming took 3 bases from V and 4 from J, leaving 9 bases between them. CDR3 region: CAWRFAGETQYF. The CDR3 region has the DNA TGTGCCTGGAGATTCGCGGGAGAGACCCAGTACTTC.

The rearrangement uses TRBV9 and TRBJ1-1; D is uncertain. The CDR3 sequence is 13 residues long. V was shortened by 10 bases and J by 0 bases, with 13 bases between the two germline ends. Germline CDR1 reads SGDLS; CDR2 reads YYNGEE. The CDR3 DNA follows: TGTGCCTCCTCCCCGGACCTGAACACTGAAGCTTTCTTT. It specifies CASSPDLNTEAFF.

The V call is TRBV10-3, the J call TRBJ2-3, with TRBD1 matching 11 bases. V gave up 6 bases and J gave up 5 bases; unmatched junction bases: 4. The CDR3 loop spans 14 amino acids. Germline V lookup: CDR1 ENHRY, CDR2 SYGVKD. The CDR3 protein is CAIRDRGRGDTQYF. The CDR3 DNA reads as TGTGCCATCAGGGACAGGGGGCGGGGAGATACGCAGTATTTT.

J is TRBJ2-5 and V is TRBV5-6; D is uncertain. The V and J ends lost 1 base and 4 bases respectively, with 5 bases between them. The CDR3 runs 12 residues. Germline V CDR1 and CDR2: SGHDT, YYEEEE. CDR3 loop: CASSLILETQYF. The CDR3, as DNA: TGTGCCAGCAGCTTGATACTAGAGACCCAGTACTTC.

CDR3 nucleotides: TGCAGTGCTAGGACTAGCGGGGGGGAGTATTTT. Encoded protein: CSARTSGGEYF. The V gene is TRBV20-1, the J gene TRBJ2-3, with 14 bases identical to TRBD2. CDR3 length equals 11 residues. Germline loops: CDR1 DFQATT, CDR2 SNEGSKA (reference sequence). After removal of 3 bases from V and 13 bases from J, the junction contained 0 bases not matched to a gene.

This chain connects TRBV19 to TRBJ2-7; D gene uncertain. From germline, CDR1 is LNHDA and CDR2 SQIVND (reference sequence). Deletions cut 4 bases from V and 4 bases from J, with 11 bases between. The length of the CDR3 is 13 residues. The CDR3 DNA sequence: TGTGCCAGTAGTAACGCTCGAGGTTACGAGCAGTACTTC. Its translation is CASSNARGYEQYF.

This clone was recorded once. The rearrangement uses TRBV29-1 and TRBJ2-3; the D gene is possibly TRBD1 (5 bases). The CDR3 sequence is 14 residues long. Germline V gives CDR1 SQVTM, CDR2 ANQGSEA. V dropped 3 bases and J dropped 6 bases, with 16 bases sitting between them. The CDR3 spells CSVDSGPGSDTQYF. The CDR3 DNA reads TGCAGCGTTGATTCCGGGCCAGGGTCGGATACGCAGTATTTT.

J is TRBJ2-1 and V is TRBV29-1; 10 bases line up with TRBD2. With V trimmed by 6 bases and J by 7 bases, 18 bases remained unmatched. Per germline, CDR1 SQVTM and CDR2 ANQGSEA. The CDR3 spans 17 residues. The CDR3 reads CSVDGLAEGNVLNEQFF. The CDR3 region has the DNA TGCAGCGTAGATGGACTAGCGGAAGGGAATGTCTTAAATGAGCAGTTCTTC.

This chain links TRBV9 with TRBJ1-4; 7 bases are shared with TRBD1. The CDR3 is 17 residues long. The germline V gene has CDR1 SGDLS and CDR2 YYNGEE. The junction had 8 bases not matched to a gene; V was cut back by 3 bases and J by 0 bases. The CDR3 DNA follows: TGTGCCAGCAGCGCCCGGGGGACAGATGCAACTAATGAAAAACTGTTTTTT. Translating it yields CASSARGTDATNEKLFF.